This T cell receptor (beta chain) is drawn from a study of shared clonotypes between healthy human individuals. Overall study context: Aged 18 to 49, the donors were two women and three men. General study findings and limits: The study generally estimated greater richness for naive than memory subsets.

The CDR3 contains 20 residues. CDR1 and CDR2 (germline): ENHRY, SYGVKD. Losses at the gene ends were 4 bases for V and 1 base for J; bases not matched to a gene: 16. Assay execution took place at the deep level. This table comes from immunoSEQ multiplex PCR, and its TCRdb copy is limited to in-frame clones, with some not included. This sample has approximately 2,000,000 clones, with under 95% found just once. All donors were healthy HIV-negative adults lacking recent acute infections or vaccinations. Worth noting for this clone: What it binds is unknown.

This TCR derives from a man in his late teens or twenties in good health. Some clones in this sample may be carry-over from other donors' samples. The specimen sequenced was naive CD4+ T cells from PBMCs. The subset is: CD45RA+ positively selected. The chain employs TRBV10-3 and TRBJ2-5, with TRBD2 matching 12 bases. The CDR3 DNA sequence: TGTGCCATCAGTGCCCGCGGGGGGACTAGCGGGCGGGCCACCCAAGAGACCCAGTACTTC. As protein: CAISARGGTSGRATQETQYF.